The following is a TCR beta chain sequence with its context. Antigen unknown. The sample originates from a study of cytomegalovirus exposure and HLA in healthy donors. Turning to the study itself: HLA-typed donors were the source of some 85 million unique TCRs, which an early data release held.

This CDR3 is 15 amino acids long. Germline CDR1 LNHDA, CDR2 SQIVND (reference sequence). After removal of 6 bases from V and 5 bases from J, the junction contained 9 bases not matched to a gene. Study-level points and caveats: An analysis that came later showed most CMV-associated TCR beta chains appearing HLA-restricted. Presence/absence analyses took donor sequencing depth as roughly uniform. Reports credit the classifier with highly specific, highly sensitive diagnosis of cytomegalovirus status.

PCR employed 60 Vbeta and 13 Jbeta primers. Sequenced by immunoSEQ multiplex PCR; TCRdb stores in-frame clones only, minus some. The profile covers around 90,000 clones, with just over 75% appearing a single time and under 0.75% taken by the ten largest. The J gene is TRBJ1-5, the V gene TRBV19; 8 bases are a match to TRBD1. This receptor was obtained from a young man in good health and CMV-seronegative. Sequenced: PBMCs. The CDR3 spells CASRKSGQGHQPQHF. The CDR3 DNA reads as TGTGCCAGTAGGAAATCTGGACAGGGCCATCAGCCCCAGCATTTT.